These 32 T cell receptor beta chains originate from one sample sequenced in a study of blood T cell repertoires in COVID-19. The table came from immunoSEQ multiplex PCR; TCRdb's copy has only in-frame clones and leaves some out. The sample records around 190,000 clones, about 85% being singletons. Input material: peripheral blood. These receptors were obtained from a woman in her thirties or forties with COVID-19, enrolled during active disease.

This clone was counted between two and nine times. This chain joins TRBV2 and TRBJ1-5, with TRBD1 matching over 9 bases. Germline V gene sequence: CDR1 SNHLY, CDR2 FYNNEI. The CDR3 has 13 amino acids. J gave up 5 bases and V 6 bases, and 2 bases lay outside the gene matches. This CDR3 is CASSGDRDQPQHF. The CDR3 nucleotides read TGTGCCAGCAGCGGGGACAGGGATCAGCCCCAGCATTTT. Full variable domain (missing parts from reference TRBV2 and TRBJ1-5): EPEVTQTPSHQVTQMGQEVILRCVPISNHLYFYWYRQILGQKVEFLVSFYNNEISEKSEIFDDQFSVERPDGSNFTLKIRSTKLEDSAMYFCASSGDRDQPQHFGDGTRLSIL.

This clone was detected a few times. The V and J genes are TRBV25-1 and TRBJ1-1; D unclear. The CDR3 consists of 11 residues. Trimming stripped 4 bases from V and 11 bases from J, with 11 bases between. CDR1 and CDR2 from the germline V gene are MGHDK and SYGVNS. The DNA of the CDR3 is TGTGCCAGCAGTGCGGGGAAAAGGGCTTTCTTT. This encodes CASSAGKRAFF. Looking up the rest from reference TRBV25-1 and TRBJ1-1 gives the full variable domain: EADIYQTPRYLVIGTGKKITLECSQTMGHDKMYWYQQDPGMELHLIHYSYGVNSTEKGDLSSESTVSRIRTEHFPLTLESARPSHTSQYLCASSAGKRAFFGQGTRLTVV.

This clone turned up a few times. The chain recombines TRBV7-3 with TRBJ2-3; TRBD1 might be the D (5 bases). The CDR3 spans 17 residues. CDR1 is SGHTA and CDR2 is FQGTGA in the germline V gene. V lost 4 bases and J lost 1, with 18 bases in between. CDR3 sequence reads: CASSSFTLTGRTDTQYF. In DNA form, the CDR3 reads TGTGCCAGCAGCTCCTTTACCCTAACAGGCCGCACAGATACGCAGTATTTT.

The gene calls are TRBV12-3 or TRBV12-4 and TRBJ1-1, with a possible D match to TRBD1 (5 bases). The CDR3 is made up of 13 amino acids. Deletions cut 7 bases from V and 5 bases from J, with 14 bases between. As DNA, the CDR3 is TGTGCCAGCATACAGGTGACGAGGACTGAAGCTTTCTTT. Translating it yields CASIQVTRTEAFF.

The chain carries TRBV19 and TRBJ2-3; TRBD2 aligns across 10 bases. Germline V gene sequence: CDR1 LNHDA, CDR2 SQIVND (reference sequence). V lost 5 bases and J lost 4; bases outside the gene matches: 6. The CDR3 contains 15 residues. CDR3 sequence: CASSLAGVLADTQYF. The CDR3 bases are TGTGCCAGTAGTCTAGCGGGGGTACTCGCAGATACGCAGTATTTT.

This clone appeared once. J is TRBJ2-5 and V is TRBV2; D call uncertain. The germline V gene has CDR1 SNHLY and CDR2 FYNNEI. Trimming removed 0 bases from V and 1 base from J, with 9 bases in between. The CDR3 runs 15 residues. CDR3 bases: TGTGCCAGCAGTGAAGCGCTTGGCAGCCAAGAGACCCAGTACTTC. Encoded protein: CASSEALGSQETQYF.

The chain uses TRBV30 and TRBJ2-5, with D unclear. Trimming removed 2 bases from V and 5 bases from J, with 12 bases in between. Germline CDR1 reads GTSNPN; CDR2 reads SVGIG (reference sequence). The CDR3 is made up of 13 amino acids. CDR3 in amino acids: CAWSTSRAETQYF. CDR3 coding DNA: TGTGCCTGGAGTACATCTAGAGCCGAGACCCAGTACTTC.

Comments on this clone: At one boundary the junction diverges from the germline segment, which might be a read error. The CDR3 DNA reads as TGTGCCAGCTGCCACCAGGGGGCAGGAGGCTACACCTTC. Amino acids: CASCHQGAGGYTF. This sequence joins TRBV3-1 (or the pseudogene TRBV3-2) and TRBJ1-2, with 8 bases lining up with TRBD1. The CDR3 totals 13 residues. Per germline, CDR1 LGHDT and CDR2 YNNKEL (reference sequence).

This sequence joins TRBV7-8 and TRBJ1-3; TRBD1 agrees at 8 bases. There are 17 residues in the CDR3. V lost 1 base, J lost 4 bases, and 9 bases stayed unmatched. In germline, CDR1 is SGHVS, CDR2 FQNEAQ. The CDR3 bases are TGTGCCAGCAGCTTAGAGGGGCTGACAGGGGTGGGAAACACCATATATTTT. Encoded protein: CASSLEGLTGVGNTIYF.

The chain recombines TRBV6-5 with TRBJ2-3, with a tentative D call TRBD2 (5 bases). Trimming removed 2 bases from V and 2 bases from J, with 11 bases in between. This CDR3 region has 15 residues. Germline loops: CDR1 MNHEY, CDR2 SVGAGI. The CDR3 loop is CASSYRGRDTDTQYF. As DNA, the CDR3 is TGTGCCAGCAGTTACCGGGGAAGGGACACAGATACGCAGTATTTT.

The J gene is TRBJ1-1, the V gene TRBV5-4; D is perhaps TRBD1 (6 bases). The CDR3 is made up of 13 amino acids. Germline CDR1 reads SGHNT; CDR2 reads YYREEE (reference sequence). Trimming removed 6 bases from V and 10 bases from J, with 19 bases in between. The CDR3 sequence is CASTTETGRLAFF. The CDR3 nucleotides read TGTGCCAGCACCACCGAAACAGGGCGGCTAGCTTTCTTT.

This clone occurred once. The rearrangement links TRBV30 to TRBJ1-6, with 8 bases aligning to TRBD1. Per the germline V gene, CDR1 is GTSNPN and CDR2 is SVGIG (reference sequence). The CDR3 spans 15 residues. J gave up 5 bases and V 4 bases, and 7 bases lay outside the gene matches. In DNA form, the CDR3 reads TGTGCCTGGAACTCTGGACAGGGTAATAATTCACCCCTCCACTTT. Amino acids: CAWNSGQGNNSPLHF.

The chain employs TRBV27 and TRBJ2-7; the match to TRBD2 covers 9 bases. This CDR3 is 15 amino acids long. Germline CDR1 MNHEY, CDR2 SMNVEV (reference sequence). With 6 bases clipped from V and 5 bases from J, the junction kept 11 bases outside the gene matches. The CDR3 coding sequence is TGTGCCAGCAGACTACTAGCGGGTCGGGGGGACGAGCAGTACTTC. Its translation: CASRLLAGRGDEQYF.

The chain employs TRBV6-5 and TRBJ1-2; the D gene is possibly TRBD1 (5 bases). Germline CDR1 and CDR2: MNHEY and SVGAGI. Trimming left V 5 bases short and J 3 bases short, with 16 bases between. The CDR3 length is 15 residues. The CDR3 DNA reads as TGTGCCAGCAGTCAGACGACAGTGTTACACTATGGCTACACCTTC. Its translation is CASSQTTVLHYGYTF.

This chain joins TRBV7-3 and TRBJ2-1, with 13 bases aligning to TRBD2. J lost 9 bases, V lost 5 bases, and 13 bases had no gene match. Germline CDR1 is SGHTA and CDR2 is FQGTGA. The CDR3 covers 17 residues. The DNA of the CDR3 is TGTGCCAGCAGCCCAGGACTAGCGGGGGCCAGAGGAGGTGAGCAGTTCTTC. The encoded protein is CASSPGLAGARGGEQFF.

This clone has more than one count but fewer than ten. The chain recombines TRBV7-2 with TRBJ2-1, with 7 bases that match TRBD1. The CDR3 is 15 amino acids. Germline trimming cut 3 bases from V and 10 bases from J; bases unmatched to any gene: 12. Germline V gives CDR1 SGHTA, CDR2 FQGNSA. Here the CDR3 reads CASSFRQGPYPEQFF. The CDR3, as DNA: TGTGCCAGCAGCTTTAGACAGGGCCCCTACCCGGAGCAGTTCTTC.

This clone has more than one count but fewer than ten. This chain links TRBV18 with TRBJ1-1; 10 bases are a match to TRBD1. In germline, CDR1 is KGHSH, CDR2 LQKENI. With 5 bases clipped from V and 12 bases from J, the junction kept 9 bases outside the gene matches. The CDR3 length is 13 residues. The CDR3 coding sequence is TGTGCCAGCTCAACCGGGACAGGGGATTTTACTTTCTTT. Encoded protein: CASSTGTGDFTFF. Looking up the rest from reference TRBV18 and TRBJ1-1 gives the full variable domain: NAGVMQNPRHLVRRRGQEARLRCSPMKGHSHVYWYRQLPEEGLKFMVYLQKENIIDESGMPKERFSAEFPKEGPSILRIQQVVRGDSAAYFCASSTGTGDFTFFGQGTRLTVV.

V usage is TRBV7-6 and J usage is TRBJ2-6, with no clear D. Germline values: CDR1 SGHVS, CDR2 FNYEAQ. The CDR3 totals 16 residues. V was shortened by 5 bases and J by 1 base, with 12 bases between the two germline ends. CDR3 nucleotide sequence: TGTGCCAGCAGCCCCGTCTCGGTTTCTGGGGCCAACGTCCTGACTTTC. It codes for CASSPVSVSGANVLTF. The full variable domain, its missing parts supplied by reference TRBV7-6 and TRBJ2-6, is GAGVSQSPRYKVTKRGQDVALRCDPISGHVSLYWYRQALGQGPEFLTYFNYEAQQDKSGLPNDRFSAERPEGSISTLTIQRTEQRDSAMYRCASSPVSVSGANVLTFGAGSRLTVL.

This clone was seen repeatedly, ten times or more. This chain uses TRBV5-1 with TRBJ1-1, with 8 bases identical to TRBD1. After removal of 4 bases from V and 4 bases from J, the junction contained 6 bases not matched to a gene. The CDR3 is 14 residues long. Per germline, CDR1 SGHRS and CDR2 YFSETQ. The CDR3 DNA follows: TGCGCCAGCAGCAAGGACAGGGTGGGCACTGAAGCTTTCTTT. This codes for CASSKDRVGTEAFF.

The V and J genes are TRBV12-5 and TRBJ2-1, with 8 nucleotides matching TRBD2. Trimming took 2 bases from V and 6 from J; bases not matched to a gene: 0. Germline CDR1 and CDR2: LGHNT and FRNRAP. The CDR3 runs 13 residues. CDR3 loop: CASGLSGGNEQFF. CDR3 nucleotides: TGTGCTAGTGGTTTGAGCGGGGGCAATGAGCAGTTCTTC.

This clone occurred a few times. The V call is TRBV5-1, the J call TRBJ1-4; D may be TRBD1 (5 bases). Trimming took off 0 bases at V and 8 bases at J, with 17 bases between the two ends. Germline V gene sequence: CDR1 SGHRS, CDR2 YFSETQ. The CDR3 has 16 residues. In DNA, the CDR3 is TGCGCCAGCAGCTTGGGGGGGGACCCTCGGGCGGAAAAACTGTTTTTT. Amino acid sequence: CASSLGGDPRAEKLFF.

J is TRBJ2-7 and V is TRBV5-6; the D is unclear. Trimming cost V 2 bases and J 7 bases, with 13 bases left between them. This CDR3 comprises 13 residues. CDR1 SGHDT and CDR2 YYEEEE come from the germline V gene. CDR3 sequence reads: CASSLFALIEQYF. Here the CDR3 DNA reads TGTGCCAGCAGCTTATTCGCACTGATTGAGCAGTACTTC.

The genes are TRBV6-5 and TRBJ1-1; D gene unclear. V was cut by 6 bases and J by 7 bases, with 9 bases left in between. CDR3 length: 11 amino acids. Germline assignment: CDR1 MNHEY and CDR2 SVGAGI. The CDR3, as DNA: TGTGCCAGCAGACTCCGCGGTGAAGCTTTCTTT. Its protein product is CASRLRGEAFF.

The CDR3: CASSFRQGLQETQYF. The CDR3, as DNA: TGTGCCAGCAGCTTCCGACAGGGCCTACAAGAGACCCAGTACTTC. This chain connects TRBV5-4 to TRBJ2-5, with 7 bases fitting TRBD1. The germline V gene encodes CDR1 SGHNT and CDR2 YYREEE (reference sequence). The length of the CDR3 is 15 residues. With V trimmed by 2 bases and J by 2 bases, 6 bases remained unmatched.

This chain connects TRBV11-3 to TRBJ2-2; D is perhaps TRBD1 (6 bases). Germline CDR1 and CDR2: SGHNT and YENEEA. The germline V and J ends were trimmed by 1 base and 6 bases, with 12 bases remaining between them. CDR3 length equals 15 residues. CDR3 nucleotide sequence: TGTGCCAGCAGCTTAGGTCAGGGGTCGGCCGGGGAGCTGTTTTTT. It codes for CASSLGQGSAGELFF.

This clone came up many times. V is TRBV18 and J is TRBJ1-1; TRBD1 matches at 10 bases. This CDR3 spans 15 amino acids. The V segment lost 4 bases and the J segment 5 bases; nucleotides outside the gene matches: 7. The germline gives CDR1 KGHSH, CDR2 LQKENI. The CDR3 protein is CASSLGTGEWTEAFF. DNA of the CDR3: TGTGCCAGCTCACTGGGGACAGGGGAGTGGACTGAAGCTTTCTTT.

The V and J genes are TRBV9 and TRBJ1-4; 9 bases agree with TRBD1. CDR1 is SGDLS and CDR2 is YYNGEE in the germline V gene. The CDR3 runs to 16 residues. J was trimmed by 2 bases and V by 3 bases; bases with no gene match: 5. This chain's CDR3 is CASSGGTGWTNEKLFF. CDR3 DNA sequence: TGTGCCAGCAGCGGCGGGACAGGGTGGACTAATGAAAAACTGTTTTTT.

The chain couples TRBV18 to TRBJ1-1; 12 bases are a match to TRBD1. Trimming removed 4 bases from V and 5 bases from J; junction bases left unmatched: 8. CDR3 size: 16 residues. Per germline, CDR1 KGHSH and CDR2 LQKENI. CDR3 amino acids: CASSQGQGAWGTEAFF. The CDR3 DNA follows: TGTGCCAGCTCACAGGGACAGGGGGCGTGGGGTACTGAAGCTTTCTTT.

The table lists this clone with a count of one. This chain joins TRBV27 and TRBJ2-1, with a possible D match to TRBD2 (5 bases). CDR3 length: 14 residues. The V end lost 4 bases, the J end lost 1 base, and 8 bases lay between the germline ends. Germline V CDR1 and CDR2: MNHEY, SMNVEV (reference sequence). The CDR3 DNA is TGTGCCAGCAGTTGGGGAGTTTCCTACAATGAGCAGTTCTTC. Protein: CASSWGVSYNEQFF.

The CDR3 region has the DNA TGCGCCAGCAGCCAAGATCTGGACAGGGTGGTGCATGAGCAGTTCTTC. Its protein product is CASSQDLDRVVHEQFF. The V gene is TRBV4-1, the J gene TRBJ2-1; 8 bases line up with TRBD1. The V and J ends lost 0 bases and 8 bases, in that order; junction bases with no gene match: 9. Germline-derived CDR1 and CDR2 are MGHRA and YSYEKL. The CDR3 loop spans 16 amino acids.

The DNA of the CDR3 is TGTGCCAGCAGCCGGCGAGGACAGGACCCCCTGAGGACTGAAGCTTTCTTT. Residues: CASSRRGQDPLRTEAFF. The V and J genes are TRBV7-8 and TRBJ1-1, with TRBD1 matching over 7 bases. Germline values: CDR1 SGHVS, CDR2 FQNEAQ. V trimming: 5 bases; J trimming: 5 bases; junction bases outside the gene matches: 17. The CDR3 has 17 residues.

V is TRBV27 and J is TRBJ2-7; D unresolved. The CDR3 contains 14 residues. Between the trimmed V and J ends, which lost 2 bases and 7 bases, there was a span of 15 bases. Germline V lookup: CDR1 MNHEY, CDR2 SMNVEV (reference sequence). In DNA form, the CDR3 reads TGTGCCAGCAGTTTAAGTCAGGTCGTTGGTGAGCAGTACTTC. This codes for CASSLSQVVGEQYF.